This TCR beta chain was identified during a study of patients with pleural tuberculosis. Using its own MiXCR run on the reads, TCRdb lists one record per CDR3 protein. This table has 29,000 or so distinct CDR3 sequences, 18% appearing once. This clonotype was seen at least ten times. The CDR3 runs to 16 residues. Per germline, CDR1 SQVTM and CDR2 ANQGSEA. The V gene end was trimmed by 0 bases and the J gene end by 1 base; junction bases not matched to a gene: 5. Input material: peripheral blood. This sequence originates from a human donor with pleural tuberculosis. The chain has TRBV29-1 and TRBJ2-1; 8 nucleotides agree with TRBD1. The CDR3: CSVEDPDRVSYNEQFF. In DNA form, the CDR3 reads TGCAGCGTTGAAGATCCGGACAGGGTTTCCTACAATGAGCAGTTCTTC.